This TCR beta chain was documented in a study of CD8 T cells in Susac syndrome. On this clonotype: Its antigen is unidentified.

General observations from the study: The study recognized that the number of individuals in its TCR sequencing and HLA analysis was relatively small.

TCR beta from blood CD8+ and CD4+ T cells was sequenced. TEMRA cells were FACS-enriched, with CD8+ and CD4+ T cells isolated negatively. RNA in amounts of roughly 0.5 to 1 ug was reverse transcribed with random hexamers. The amplification used immunoSEQ multiplex PCR on TCR beta CDR3; it spanned 54 Vbeta and 13 Jbeta. TCRdb reanalysed the immunoSEQ multiplex PCR reads using MiXCR and keeps one entry per CDR3 protein. The data show 120,000 to 150,000 distinct CDR3 sequences, 94% seen once. The CDR3 contains 15 residues. Between the trimmed V and J ends, which lost 1 base and 3 bases, there was a span of 11 bases. Germline-derived CDR1 and CDR2 are LGHDT and YNNKEL (reference sequence).

This sequence was found in a human donor in good health. The sample comprised CD4+ T cells from PBMCs. V and J are TRBV3-1 and TRBJ2-3; D call uncertain. CDR3 sequence: CASSQVVGPTDTQYF. As DNA, the CDR3 is TGTGCCAGCAGCCAAGTGGTAGGGCCGACAGATACGCAGTATTTT.